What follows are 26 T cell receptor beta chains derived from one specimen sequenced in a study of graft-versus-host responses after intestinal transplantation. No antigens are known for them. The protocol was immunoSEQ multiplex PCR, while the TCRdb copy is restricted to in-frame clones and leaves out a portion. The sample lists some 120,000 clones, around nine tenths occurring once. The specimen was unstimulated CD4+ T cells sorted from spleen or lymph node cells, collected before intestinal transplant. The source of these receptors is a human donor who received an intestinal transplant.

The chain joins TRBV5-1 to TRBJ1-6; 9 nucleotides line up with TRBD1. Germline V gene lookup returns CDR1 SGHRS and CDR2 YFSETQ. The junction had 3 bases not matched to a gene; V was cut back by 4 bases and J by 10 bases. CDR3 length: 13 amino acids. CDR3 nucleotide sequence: TGCGCCAGCAGCGTGGACAGGGGATCACCCCTCCACTTT. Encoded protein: CASSVDRGSPLHF. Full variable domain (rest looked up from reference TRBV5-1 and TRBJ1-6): KAGVTQTPRYLIKTRGQQVTLSCSPISGHRSVSWYQQTPGQGLQFLFEYFSETQRNKGNFPGRFSGRQFSNSRSEMNVSTLELGDSALYLCASSVDRGSPLHFGNGTRLTVT.

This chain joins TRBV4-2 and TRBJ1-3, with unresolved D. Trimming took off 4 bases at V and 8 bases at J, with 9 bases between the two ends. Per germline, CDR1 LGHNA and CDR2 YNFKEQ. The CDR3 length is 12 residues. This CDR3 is CASSPLSDTIYF. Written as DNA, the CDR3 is TGTGCCAGCAGCCCACTTAGTGACACCATATATTTT.

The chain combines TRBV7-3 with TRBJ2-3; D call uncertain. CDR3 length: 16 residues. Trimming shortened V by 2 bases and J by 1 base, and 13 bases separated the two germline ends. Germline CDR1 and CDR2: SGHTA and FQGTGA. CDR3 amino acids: CASSLSTGVGTDTQYF. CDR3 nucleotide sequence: TGTGCCAGCAGCTTATCCACGGGTGTGGGCACAGATACGCAGTATTTT.

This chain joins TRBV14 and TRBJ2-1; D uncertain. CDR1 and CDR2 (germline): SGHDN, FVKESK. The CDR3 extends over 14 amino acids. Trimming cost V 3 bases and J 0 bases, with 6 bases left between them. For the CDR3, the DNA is TGTGCCAGCAGCCAGGAAAACTCCTACAATGAGCAGTTCTTC. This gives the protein CASSQENSYNEQFF.

The CDR3 region is CASSPQGTNEKLFF. CDR3 nucleotides: TGTGCCAGCAGCCCCCAGGGTACTAATGAAAAACTGTTTTTT. This chain uses TRBV7-9 with TRBJ1-4; D perhaps matches TRBD1 (5 bases). CDR3 size: 14 residues. V was shortened by 5 bases and J by 2 bases, with 9 bases between the two germline ends. Looked up from germline, CDR1 is SEHNR and CDR2 is FQNEAQ (reference sequence). Based on the CDR3 plus reference TRBV7-9 and TRBJ1-4, the full variable domain is DTGVSQNPRHKITKRGQNVTFRCDPISEHNRLYWYRQTLGQGPEFLTYFQNEAQLEKSRLLSDRFSAERPKGSFSTLEIQRTEQGDSAMYLCASSPQGTNEKLFFGSGTQLSVL.

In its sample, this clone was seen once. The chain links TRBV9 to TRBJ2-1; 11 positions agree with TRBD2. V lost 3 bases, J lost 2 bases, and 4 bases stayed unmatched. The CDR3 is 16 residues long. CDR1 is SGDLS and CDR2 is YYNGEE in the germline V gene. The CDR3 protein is CASSGSGGAAYNEQFF. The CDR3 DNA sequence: TGTGCCAGCAGCGGTAGCGGGGGGGCCGCCTACAATGAGCAGTTCTTC.

DNA of the CDR3: TGTGCCAGCAGTCAAATGACAGGGGCGACATCGTGGGGCTACACCTTC. Translated, it gives CASSQMTGATSWGYTF. The chain joins TRBV11-3 to TRBJ1-2; TRBD1 matches 8 bases. The length of the CDR3 is 16 residues. Germline assignment: CDR1 SGHNT and CDR2 YENEEA. V trimming: 6 bases; J trimming: 8 bases; junction bases outside the gene matches: 17.

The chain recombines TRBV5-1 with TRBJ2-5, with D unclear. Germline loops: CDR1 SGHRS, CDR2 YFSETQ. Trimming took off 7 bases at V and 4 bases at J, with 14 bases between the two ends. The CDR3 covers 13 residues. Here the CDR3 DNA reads TGCGCCAGCTTGTACCAGGAAGGAGAGACCCAGTACTTC. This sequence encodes CASLYQEGETQYF.

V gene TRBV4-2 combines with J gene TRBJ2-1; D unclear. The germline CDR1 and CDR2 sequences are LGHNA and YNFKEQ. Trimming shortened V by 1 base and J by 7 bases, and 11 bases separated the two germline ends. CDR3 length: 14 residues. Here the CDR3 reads CASSQGLGWNEQFF. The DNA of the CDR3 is TGTGCCAGCAGCCAAGGTCTAGGGTGGAATGAGCAGTTCTTC.

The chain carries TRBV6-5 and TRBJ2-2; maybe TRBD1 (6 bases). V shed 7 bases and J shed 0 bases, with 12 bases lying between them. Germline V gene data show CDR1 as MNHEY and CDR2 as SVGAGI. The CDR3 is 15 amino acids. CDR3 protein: CASTRNRANTGELFF. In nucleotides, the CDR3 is TGTGCCAGCACCCGAAACAGGGCGAACACCGGGGAGCTGTTTTTT.

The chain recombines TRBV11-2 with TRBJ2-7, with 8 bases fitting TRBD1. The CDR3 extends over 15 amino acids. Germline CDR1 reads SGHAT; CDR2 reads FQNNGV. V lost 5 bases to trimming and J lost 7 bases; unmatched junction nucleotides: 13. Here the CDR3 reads CASSVQVTGAREQYF. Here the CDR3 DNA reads TGTGCCAGCAGCGTCCAGGTGACAGGGGCTCGGGAGCAGTACTTC.

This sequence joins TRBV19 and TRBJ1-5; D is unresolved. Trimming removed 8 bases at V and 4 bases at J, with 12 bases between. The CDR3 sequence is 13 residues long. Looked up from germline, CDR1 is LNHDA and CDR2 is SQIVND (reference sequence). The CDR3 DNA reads TGTGCCAGTGCGTCGGACCGTAATCAGCCCCAGCATTTT. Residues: CASASDRNQPQHF. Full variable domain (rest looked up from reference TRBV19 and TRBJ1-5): DGGITQSPKYLFRKEGQNVTLSCEQNLNHDAMYWYRQDPGQGLRLIYYSQIVNDFQKGDIAEGYSVSREKKESFPLTVTSAQKNPTAFYLCASASDRNQPQHFGDGTRLSIL.

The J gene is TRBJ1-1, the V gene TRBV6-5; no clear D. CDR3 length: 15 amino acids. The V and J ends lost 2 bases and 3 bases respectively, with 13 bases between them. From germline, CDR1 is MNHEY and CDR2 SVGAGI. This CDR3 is CASSYTFTVYTEAFF. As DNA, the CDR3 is TGTGCCAGCAGTTACACTTTTACAGTTTACACTGAAGCTTTCTTT.

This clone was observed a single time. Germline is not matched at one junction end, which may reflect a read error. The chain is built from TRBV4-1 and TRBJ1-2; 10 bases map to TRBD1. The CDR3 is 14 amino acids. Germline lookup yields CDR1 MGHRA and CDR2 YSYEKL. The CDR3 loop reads CASSQGTGDPGYTF. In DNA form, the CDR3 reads TGTGCCAGCAGCCAAGGGACAGGGGACCCTGGCTACACCTTC.

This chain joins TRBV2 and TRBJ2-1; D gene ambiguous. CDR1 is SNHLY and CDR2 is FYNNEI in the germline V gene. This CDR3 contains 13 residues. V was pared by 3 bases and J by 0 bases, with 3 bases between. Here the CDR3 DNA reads TGTGCCAGCAGTGACAGCTCCTACAATGAGCAGTTCTTC. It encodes CASSDSSYNEQFF.

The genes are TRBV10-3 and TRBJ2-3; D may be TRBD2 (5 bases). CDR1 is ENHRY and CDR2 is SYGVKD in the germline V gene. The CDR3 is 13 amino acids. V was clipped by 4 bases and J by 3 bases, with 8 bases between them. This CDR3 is CAISGSGTDTQYF. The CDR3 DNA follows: TGTGCCATCAGTGGCTCGGGGACAGATACGCAGTATTTT.

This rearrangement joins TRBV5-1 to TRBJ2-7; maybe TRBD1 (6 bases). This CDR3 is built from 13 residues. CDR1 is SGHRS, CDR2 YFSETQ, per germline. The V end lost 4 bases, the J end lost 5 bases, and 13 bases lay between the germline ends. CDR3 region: CASSPGVPHEQYF. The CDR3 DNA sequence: TGCGCCAGCAGCCCAGGGGTCCCTCACGAGCAGTACTTC. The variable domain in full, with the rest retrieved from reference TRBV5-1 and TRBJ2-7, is KAGVTQTPRYLIKTRGQQVTLSCSPISGHRSVSWYQQTPGQGLQFLFEYFSETQRNKGNFPGRFSGRQFSNSRSEMNVSTLELGDSALYLCASSPGVPHEQYFGPGTRLTVT.

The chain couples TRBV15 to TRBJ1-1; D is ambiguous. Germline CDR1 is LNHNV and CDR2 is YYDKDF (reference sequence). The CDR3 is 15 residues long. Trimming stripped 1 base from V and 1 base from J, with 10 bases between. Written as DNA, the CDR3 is TGTGCCACCAGCAGAGGCCAGTCCAAGAACACTGAAGCTTTCTTT. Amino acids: CATSRGQSKNTEAFF. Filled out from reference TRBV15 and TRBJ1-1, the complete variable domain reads DAMVIQNPRYQVTQFGKPVTLSCSQTLNHNVMYWYQQKSSQAPKLLFHYYDKDFNNEADTPDNFQSRRPNTSFCFLDIRSPGLGDTAMYLCATSRGQSKNTEAFFGQGTRLTVV.

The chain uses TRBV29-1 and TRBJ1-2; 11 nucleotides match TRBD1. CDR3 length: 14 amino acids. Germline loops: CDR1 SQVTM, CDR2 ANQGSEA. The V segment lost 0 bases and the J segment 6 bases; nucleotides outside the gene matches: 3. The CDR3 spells CSVEEDRGLHGYTF. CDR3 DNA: TGCAGCGTTGAAGAGGACAGGGGGCTCCATGGCTACACCTTC.

For the CDR3, the DNA is TGTGCCAGCAGAGAGGCAGACAGGCTATCCCTCCACTTT. It yields the protein CASREADRLSLHF. The chain combines TRBV6-5 with TRBJ1-6, with D perhaps matching TRBD1 (6 bases). In germline, CDR1 is MNHEY, CDR2 SVGAGI. This CDR3 is built from 13 residues. Trimming stripped 6 bases from V and 14 bases from J, with 17 bases between.

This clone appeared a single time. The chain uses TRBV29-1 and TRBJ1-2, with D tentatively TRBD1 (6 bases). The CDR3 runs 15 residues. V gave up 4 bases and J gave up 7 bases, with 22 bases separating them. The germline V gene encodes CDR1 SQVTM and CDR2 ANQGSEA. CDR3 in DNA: TGCAGCGTTGTGGGGGGTGACAGGCTCGAGCCTGGCTACACCTTC. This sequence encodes CSVVGGDRLEPGYTF.

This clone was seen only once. CDR3 in amino acids: CASSTAQGPLHF. The CDR3 DNA sequence: TGTGCCAGCAGCACCGCTCAAGGGCCCCTCCACTTT. This chain joins TRBV5-6 and TRBJ1-6; D is unresolved. V lost 4 bases, J lost 13 bases, and 12 bases lay in between. Germline values: CDR1 SGHDT, CDR2 YYEEEE. This CDR3 has 12 residues.

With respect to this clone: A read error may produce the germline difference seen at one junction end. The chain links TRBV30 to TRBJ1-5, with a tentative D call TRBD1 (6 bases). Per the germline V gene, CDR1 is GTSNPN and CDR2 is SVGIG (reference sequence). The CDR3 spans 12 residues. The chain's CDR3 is CALGGPNRPQHF. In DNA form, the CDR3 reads TGTGCCCTAGGGGGACCTAATCGGCCCCAGCATTTT.

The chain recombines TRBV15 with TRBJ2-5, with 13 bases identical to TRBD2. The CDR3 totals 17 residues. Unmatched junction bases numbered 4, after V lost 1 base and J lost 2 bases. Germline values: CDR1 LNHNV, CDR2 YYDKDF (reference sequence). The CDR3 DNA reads TGTGCCACCAGCAGAGGGACTAGCGGGGGCTTACAAGAGACCCAGTACTTC. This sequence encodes CATSRGTSGGLQETQYF.

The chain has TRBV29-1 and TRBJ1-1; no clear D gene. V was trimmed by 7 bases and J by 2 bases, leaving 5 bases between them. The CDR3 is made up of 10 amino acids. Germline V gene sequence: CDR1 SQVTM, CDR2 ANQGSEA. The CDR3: CSAGNTEAFF. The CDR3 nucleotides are TGCAGCGCCGGAAACACTGAAGCTTTCTTT.

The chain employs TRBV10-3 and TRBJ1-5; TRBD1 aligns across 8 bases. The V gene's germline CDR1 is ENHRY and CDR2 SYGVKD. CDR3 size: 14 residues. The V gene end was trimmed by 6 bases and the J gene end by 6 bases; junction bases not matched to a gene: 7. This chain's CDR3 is CAISSGGVGQPQHF. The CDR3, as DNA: TGTGCCATCAGCTCAGGGGGCGTCGGTCAGCCCCAGCATTTT.